These 6 T cell receptor beta chains were sequenced from one sample in a study of vaccination effects on CD4 cells after COVID-19. Isolation of CD4+ T cells took place after less than twelve days of culture. It was two doses of either the BNT162b2 or mRNA-1273 vaccine that participants received. Using immunoSEQ multiplex PCR, the repertoire was profiled, and TCRdb retains in-frame clones only, with some absent. In the table there are around 47,000 clones, approximately 77% of which are singletons. Their specific antigens are unknown. The sequenced sample was CD4+ T cells from PBMCs cultured without peptide, obtained after COVID-19 vaccination. These receptors were obtained from a human donor who received a COVID-19 vaccine.

The chain couples TRBV11-2 to TRBJ1-3, with D possibly being TRBD1 (5 bases). The CDR3 spans 16 residues. V was clipped by 6 bases and J by 5 bases, with 20 bases between them. The germline V gene has CDR1 SGHAT and CDR2 FQNNGV. Written as DNA, the CDR3 is TGTGCCAGCAGTCGAGAGGGGCCCGGGGTGAGAAACACCATATATTTT. Its protein is CASSREGPGVRNTIYF.

This clone was recorded a few times. The chain carries TRBV27 and TRBJ2-5; TRBD1 matches 7 bases. The junction had 14 bases not matched to a gene; V was cut back by 7 bases and J by 0 bases. Looked up from germline, CDR1 is MNHEY and CDR2 is SMNVEV (reference sequence). This CDR3 has 17 residues. CDR3 DNA: TGTGCCAGCACAAAGACAGGGTCGGCCCAATACCAAGAGACCCAGTACTTC. This encodes CASTKTGSAQYQETQYF.

In this sample, this clone turned up once. The J gene is TRBJ1-4, the V gene TRBV5-1; 8 bases fit TRBD1. Trimming removed 1 base from V and 3 bases from J; junction bases left unmatched: 2. From germline, CDR1 is SGHRS and CDR2 YFSETQ. The CDR3 sequence is 15 residues long. The CDR3 reads CASSLSGGPNEKLFF. In DNA, the CDR3 is TGCGCCAGCAGCTTGTCAGGGGGCCCTAATGAAAAACTGTTTTTT.

J is TRBJ1-2 and V is TRBV19, with D perhaps TRBD1 (5 bases). Trimming stripped 5 bases from V and 1 base from J, with 14 bases between. The CDR3 totals 15 residues. In germline, CDR1 is LNHDA, CDR2 SQIVND (reference sequence). CDR3 sequence: CASSGLGPLNYGYTF. The CDR3 DNA sequence: TGTGCCAGTAGTGGTTTGGGACCCCTTAACTATGGCTACACCTTC.

The chain combines TRBV28 with TRBJ1-2, with TRBD1 matching 7 bases. The V segment lost 5 bases and the J segment 4 bases; nucleotides outside the gene matches: 7. Germline V gene lookup returns CDR1 MDHEN and CDR2 SYDVKM. There are 14 residues in the CDR3. The CDR3, as DNA: TGTGCCAGCAGTCGACAACAGGGGTTCTATGGCTACACCTTC. It is translated as CASSRQQGFYGYTF.

V gene TRBV7-9 combines with J gene TRBJ2-2; D is possibly TRBD1 (6 bases). CDR1 SEHNR and CDR2 FQNEAQ come from the germline V gene (reference sequence). With 2 bases removed from V and 5 bases from J, the gap between germline ends came to 9 bases. The CDR3 spans 14 residues. Here the CDR3 reads CASSLSGTTGELFF. For the CDR3, the DNA is TGTGCCAGCAGCTTATCCGGGACAACCGGGGAGCTGTTTTTT.